This T cell receptor (beta chain) came from a study of T-cell memory formation after mild COVID-19. Findings and caveats of the study: CD4/CD8 balance characterized clones contracting day 15 to 85, and CD4+ skew characterized later expanders. Pre-infection memory held some responding clones, suggesting pre-existing cross-reactive T cells responded.

Germline loops: CDR1 MNHEY, CDR2 SVGEGT. This CDR3 contains 11 residues. V lost 0 bases, J lost 5 bases, and 1 base lay in between. This clonotype was seen ten or more times. What it recognizes is unknown. Amplification by 5'RACE using constant-segment primers produced TCR alpha and TCR beta cDNA libraries that carried sample barcodes and UMIs. MiXCR, run by TCRdb on the 5' RACE reads, gives a single entry per CDR3 protein. The data contain roughly 250,000 distinct CDR3 sequences, around 17% of them singletons. Material for sequencing was PBMCs or a T cell subset sorted from them (not recorded which). The receptor comes from a man aged 18 to 35 who had mild COVID-19 (a few samples of this study predate the infection). Cell type and time point are not known. V and J are TRBV6-2 or TRBV6-3 and TRBJ2-5; no firm D call. CDR3 sequence (DNA): TGTGCCAGCAGTTACTCGGAGACCCAGTACTTC. Translation gives CASSYSETQYF.